Listed below are T cell receptor beta chains from one sample, sequenced in a study of shared T cell receptors in the human thymus. The assay was immunoSEQ multiplex PCR, and TCRdb's table has in-frame clones only and misses some. The sample lists hundreds of thousands of clones; more than 75% were seen once. A further study also used this sample, focusing on human thymus T cells.

The sample was thymocytes. These receptors were collected from a boy less than two years old with a congenital heart defect. Both conserved end residues are part of each CDR3. D genes are given only for firm matches. Expanded clones are given a class, and other clones once, few, many or no size at all.

>TRBJ1-6|TRBV5-6|.|once
CASSLAIENNSPLHF
TGTGCCAGCAGCTTGGCTATTGAGAATAATTCACCCCTCCACTTT
>TRBJ2-2|TRBV27|TRBD1|.
CASRRGVQGTGELFF
TGTGCCAGCAGGCGAGGGGTACAGGGGACCGGGGAGCTGTTTTTT
>TRBJ2-3|TRBV7-2|TRBD1|once
CASSSEGQGRVTDTQYF
TGTGCCAGCAGCTCCGAAGGACAGGGGAGGGTCACAGATACGCAGTATTTT
>TRBJ2-1|TRBV7-2|TRBD2|.
CASSLGLAHEQFF
TGTGCCAGCAGCTTAGGACTAGCTCATGAGCAGTTCTTC
>TRBJ2-3|TRBV4-2|.|.
CASSQETLSLSTDTQYF
TGTGCCAGCAGCCAAGAAACCCTTAGCCTTAGCACAGATACGCAGTATTTT
>TRBJ2-2|TRBV4-1|TRBD2|few
CASSLTQREAVGELFF
TGCGCCAGCAGCCTCACACAGCGGGAGGCGGTCGGGGAGCTGTTTTTT
>TRBJ2-2|TRBV14|.|.
CASSQDRGSELFF
TGTGCCAGCAGCCAAGATAGGGGCTCCGAGCTGTTTTTT
>TRBJ2-3|TRBV4-3|.|few
CASSQFRGPRLSSTDTQYF
TGCGCCAGCAGCCAATTTAGAGGTCCCCGACTCTCTAGCACAGATACGCAGTATTTT
>TRBJ2-7|TRBV5-1|TRBD1|.
CASSHEVGGHEQYF
TGCGCCAGCAGCCATGAGGTAGGGGGCCACGAGCAGTACTTC
>TRBJ2-1|TRBV6-4|TRBD2|.
CASSESGSSYNEQFF
TGTGCCAGCAGTGAGAGCGGGAGTTCCTACAATGAGCAGTTCTTC
>TRBJ2-5|TRBV7-6|TRBD2|.
CASSLDGTSGAQETQYF
TGTGCCAGCAGCTTAGACGGGACTAGCGGAGCACAAGAGACCCAGTACTTC
>TRBJ2-5|TRBV5-1|.|.
CASSAGPQGVRIGETQYF
TGCGCCAGCAGCGCAGGACCTCAGGGCGTGCGGATTGGGGAGACCCAGTACTTC
>TRBJ2-3|TRBV5-6|TRBD2|.
CASSLAGGGGTDTQYF
TGTGCCAGCAGCTTGGCCGGCGGGGGGGGCACAGATACGCAGTATTTT
>TRBJ2-2|TRBV30|.|.
CAWSVPGAITGELFF
TGTGCCTGGAGTGTTCCAGGGGCAATCACCGGGGAGCTGTTTTTT
>TRBJ1-2|TRBV25-1|TRBD1|few
CASSEGRTGDVNYGYTF
TGTGCCAGCAGTGAGGGCCGGACAGGGGATGTTAACTATGGCTACACCTTC
>TRBJ2-7|TRBV27|TRBD1|.
CASSLSRGPGQYF
TGTGCCAGCAGTTTATCGAGGGGGCCGGGGCAGTACTTC
>TRBJ1-2|TRBV19|.|once
CASSPSPRDGYTF
TGTGCCAGTAGTCCCTCCCCGCGCGATGGCTACACCTTC
>TRBJ2-3|TRBV4-1|.|.
CASSQPSSTDTQYF
TGCGCCAGCAGCCAACCTTCCAGCACAGATACGCAGTATTTT
>TRBJ2-5|TRBV2|TRBD1|.
CASRDLGQGMQETQYF
TGTGCCAGCAGAGACCTAGGACAGGGCATGCAAGAGACCCAGTACTTC
>TRBJ2-5|TRBV6-7|.|.
CASSYSNLEGQETQYF
TGTGCCAGCAGTTACTCGAATCTAGAGGGTCAAGAGACCCAGTACTTC
>TRBJ2-1|TRBV5-6|TRBD2|few
CASSMGLAGGYNEQFF
TGTGCCAGCAGCATGGGACTAGCGGGGGGATACAATGAGCAGTTCTTC
>TRBJ2-7|TRBV5-4|TRBD1|once
CASSRPGDRGSYEQYF
TGTGCCAGCAGCCGCCCGGGGGACAGGGGCTCCTACGAGCAGTACTTC
>TRBJ2-1|TRBV4-1|TRBD1|.
CASSQGQGERNEQFF
TGCGCCAGCAGCCAAGGACAGGGGGAACGAAATGAGCAGTTCTTC
>TRBJ2-6|TRBV5-6|.|.
CASSLVWGRRSSGANVLTF
TGTGCCAGCAGCTTGGTCTGGGGGCGCAGGTCCTCTGGGGCCAACGTCCTGACTTTC
>TRBJ2-3|TRBV18|TRBD2|.
CASSRLAGGPTDTQYF
TGTGCCAGCTCAAGACTAGCGGGAGGGCCCACAGATACGCAGTATTTT
>TRBJ2-7|TRBV14|.|.
CASSHGHTRAYEQYF
TGTGCCAGCAGCCATGGACATACCCGGGCCTACGAGCAGTACTTC
>TRBJ1-2|TRBV25-1|.|few
CASSPRSGEVPNYGYTF
TGTGCCAGCAGTCCCCGTAGTGGAGAGGTTCCTAACTATGGCTACACCTTC
>TRBJ1-2|TRBV15|.|.
CATSRELGTPGYTF
TGTGCCACCAGCAGAGAACTCGGGACACCTGGCTACACCTTC
>TRBJ1-2|TRBV2|TRBD1|once
CASSEGPGTANYGYTF
TGTGCCAGCAGTGAAGGACCCGGGACAGCTAACTATGGCTACACCTTC
>TRBJ2-1|TRBV9|.|.
CASSEPIEGDEQFF
TGTGCCAGCAGCGAACCCATCGAGGGTGACGAGCAGTTCTTC
>TRBJ2-7|TRBV7-2|.|.
CASSLQVQGLYEQYF
TGTGCCAGCAGCTTGCAGGTTCAGGGGCTCTACGAGCAGTACTTC
>TRBJ2-3|TRBV10-2|TRBD2|.
CASSLGTSGADTQYF
TGCGCCAGCAGCCTGGGGACTAGCGGGGCAGATACGCAGTATTTT
>TRBJ2-7|TRBV4-3|TRBD2|few
CASSQSALAGGQTPYEQYF
TGCGCCAGCAGCCAGAGTGCACTAGCGGGAGGGCAAACGCCCTACGAGCAGTACTTC
>TRBJ1-4|TRBV14|.|.
CASSPPGRNEKLFF
TGTGCCAGCAGCCCCCCAGGGCGTAATGAAAAACTGTTTTTT
>TRBJ2-1|TRBV5-1|TRBD2|.
CASSSVGTSELEQFF
TGCGCCAGCAGCTCAGTAGGGACTAGCGAACTTGAGCAGTTCTTC
>TRBJ2-7|TRBV12-5|TRBD2|.
CAARGSGYEQYF
TGTGCGGCGAGGGGTAGCGGGTACGAGCAGTACTTC
>TRBJ2-2|TRBV5-3|.|.
CAQGPRRHTGELFF
TGTGCCCAGGGGCCAAGGCGACACACCGGGGAGCTGTTTTTT
>TRBJ2-7|TRBV30|TRBD2|once
CAWMGLAAYEQYF
TGTGCCTGGATGGGACTAGCGGCCTACGAGCAGTACTTC
>TRBJ2-5|TRBV28|.|.
CASSLAGFQETQYF
TGTGCCAGCAGTTTAGCCGGTTTCCAAGAGACCCAGTACTTC
>TRBJ2-3|TRBV10-1|TRBD2|.
CASSEWGLAGGAISDTQYF
TGCGCCAGCAGTGAATGGGGGCTAGCGGGAGGAGCGATTTCAGATACGCAGTATTTT
>TRBJ1-2|TRBV13|TRBD1|.
CASSLLTGLGYTF
TGTGCCAGCAGCTTATTGACAGGGCTTGGCTACACCTTC
>TRBJ2-5|TRBV5-4|TRBD2|.
CASSSGLAEETQYF
TGTGCCAGCAGCTCCGGACTAGCAGAAGAGACCCAGTACTTC
>TRBJ2-7|TRBV7-9|TRBD1|.
CASSKRQGLSSGEQYF
TGTGCCAGCAGTAAGAGACAGGGGTTAAGTTCTGGCGAGCAGTACTTC
>TRBJ2-7|TRBV19|.|.
CATRHLYEQYF
TGTGCCACCAGACACCTCTACGAGCAGTACTTC
>TRBJ2-2|TRBV19|.|few
CASMAGSLTGELFF
TGTGCCAGTATGGCGGGGTCCCTAACCGGGGAGCTGTTTTTT
>TRBJ2-7|TRBV6-1|TRBD2|.
CASSEGKVRDYKQYF
TGTGCCAGCAGTGAAGGGAAGGTGCGGGACTACAAGCAGTACTTC
>TRBJ1-1|TRBV4-3|.|.
CASSLLGKEMRGTEAFF
TGCGCCAGCAGCCTTCTAGGGAAGGAGATGAGGGGGACTGAAGCTTTCTTT
>TRBJ2-4|TRBV25-1|TRBD1|.
CASSAGTGPPKNIQYF
TGTGCCAGCAGTGCCGGGACAGGGCCTCCCAAAAACATTCAGTACTTC
>TRBJ2-5|TRBV30|.|once
CAWGGETQYF
TGTGCCTGGGGGGGGGAGACCCAGTACTTC
>TRBJ2-1|TRBV5-4|.|.
CASSPPGLNNEQFF
TGTGCCAGCAGCCCGCCGGGACTCAACAATGAGCAGTTCTTC
>TRBJ1-5|TRBV7-2|.|.
CASSLAAGVQPQHF
TGTGCCAGCAGCTTAGCGGCAGGGGTTCAGCCCCAGCATTTT